Listed below are T cell receptor beta chains from one sample, sequenced in a study of blood T cell repertoires in COVID-19. TCRdb keeps only in-frame clones here, not all; method: immunoSEQ multiplex PCR. Of about 210,000 clones in the sample, about 83% are singletons; the top ten hold about 2.7%. The sequenced sample was peripheral blood. These receptors came from a woman in her thirties or forties with active or convalescent COVID-19. The CDR3 runs from the conserved cysteine through the conserved F or W. D genes are given only for firm matches. The size field is filled for only some rows; it gives once, few, many or a size class.

clone_size: few
d_call: -
v_call: TRBV29-1
j_call: TRBJ1-1
cdr3_aa: CSVAGGNTEAFF
cdr3_nt: TGCAGCGTTGCAGGTGGGAACACTGAAGCTTTCTTT

clone_size: few
d_call: TRBD2
v_call: TRBV6-5
j_call: TRBJ2-7
cdr3_aa: CASSYLPSGATYEQYF
cdr3_nt: TGTGCCAGCAGTTACCTCCCTAGCGGAGCTACCTACGAGCAGTACTTC

clone_size: -
d_call: TRBD1
v_call: TRBV11-3
j_call: TRBJ2-3
cdr3_aa: CASKEQGIDTQYF
cdr3_nt: TGTGCCAGCAAGGAACAGGGGATAGATACGCAGTATTTT

clone_size: -
d_call: -
v_call: TRBV2
j_call: TRBJ1-1
cdr3_aa: CASREDGTEAFF
cdr3_nt: TGTGCCAGCCGGGAGGACGGCACTGAAGCTTTCTTT

clone_size: -
d_call: -
v_call: TRBV24-1
j_call: TRBJ2-2
cdr3_aa: CATHGELFF
cdr3_nt: TGTGCCACCCACGGGGAGCTGTTTTTT

clone_size: few
d_call: -
v_call: TRBV15
j_call: TRBJ1-4
cdr3_aa: CATTEWSNEKLFF
cdr3_nt: TGTGCCACCACCGAGTGGTCTAATGAAAAACTGTTTTTT

clone_size: -
d_call: -
v_call: TRBV3-1/TRBV3-2
j_call: TRBJ1-4
cdr3_aa: CASSHTAGQLNEKLFF
cdr3_nt: TGTGCCAGCAGCCATACGGCAGGACAGCTTAATGAAAAACTGTTTTTT

clone_size: -
d_call: -
v_call: TRBV9
j_call: TRBJ1-4
cdr3_aa: CASSVGQGNEKLFF
cdr3_nt: TGTGCCAGCAGCGTAGGGCAGGGGAATGAAAAACTGTTTTTT

clone_size: -
d_call: -
v_call: TRBV7-2
j_call: TRBJ1-3
cdr3_aa: CASSLEAGISGNTIYF
cdr3_nt: TGTGCCAGCAGCTTAGAGGCCGGGATCTCTGGAAACACCATATATTTT

clone_size: few
d_call: TRBD2
v_call: TRBV15
j_call: TRBJ2-7
cdr3_aa: CATSREGGIYEQYF
cdr3_nt: TGTGCCACCAGCAGAGAGGGAGGGATCTACGAGCAGTACTTC

clone_size: once
d_call: TRBD1
v_call: TRBV7-2
j_call: TRBJ1-6
cdr3_aa: CASSLTGGGSPLHF
cdr3_nt: TGTGCCAGCAGCTTGACAGGGGGAGGTTCACCCCTCCACTTT

clone_size: -
d_call: -
v_call: TRBV12-3/TRBV12-4
j_call: TRBJ2-1
cdr3_aa: CASSLAANEQFF
cdr3_nt: TGTGCCAGCAGTTTGGCGGCCAATGAGCAGTTCTTC

clone_size: -
d_call: TRBD1
v_call: TRBV28
j_call: TRBJ1-1
cdr3_aa: CASRRDRGTEAFF
cdr3_nt: TGTGCCAGCAGAAGGGACAGGGGCACTGAAGCTTTCTTT

clone_size: few
d_call: TRBD1
v_call: TRBV7-7
j_call: TRBJ1-4
cdr3_aa: CASSETPQGEKLFF
cdr3_nt: TGTGCTAGCAGCGAGACACCACAGGGGGAAAAACTGTTTTTT

clone_size: -
d_call: TRBD2
v_call: TRBV9
j_call: TRBJ2-2
cdr3_aa: CASSVRREAYTGELFF
cdr3_nt: TGTGCCAGCAGCGTAAGACGGGAGGCCTACACCGGGGAGCTGTTTTTT

clone_size: -
d_call: TRBD1
v_call: TRBV28
j_call: TRBJ1-3
cdr3_aa: CASSPAGTGSGNTIYF
cdr3_nt: TGTGCCAGCAGCCCAGCCGGGACAGGGTCTGGAAACACCATATATTTT

clone_size: -
d_call: TRBD1
v_call: TRBV7-9
j_call: TRBJ2-2
cdr3_aa: CASSLGQGNTGELFF
cdr3_nt: TGTGCCAGCAGCTTAGGACAGGGAAACACCGGGGAGCTGTTTTTT

clone_size: -
d_call: -
v_call: TRBV11-3
j_call: TRBJ2-3
cdr3_aa: CASSQGQRRADTQYF
cdr3_nt: TGTGCCAGCAGCCAAGGACAGCGAAGGGCAGATACGCAGTATTTT

clone_size: -
d_call: TRBD1
v_call: TRBV27
j_call: TRBJ2-7
cdr3_aa: CASSLLGTGTYEQYF
cdr3_nt: TGTGCCAGCAGTTTATTGGGGACAGGGACCTACGAGCAGTACTTC

clone_size: once
d_call: -
v_call: TRBV30
j_call: TRBJ1-3
cdr3_aa: CAWSVPGNPGNTIYF
cdr3_nt: TGTGCCTGGAGTGTACCAGGGAATCCTGGAAACACCATATATTTT

clone_size: -
d_call: -
v_call: TRBV29-1
j_call: TRBJ2-7
cdr3_aa: CSVVDSHYEQYF
cdr3_nt: TGCAGCGTTGTGGACAGTCACTACGAGCAGTACTTC

clone_size: once
d_call: TRBD2
v_call: TRBV30
j_call: TRBJ2-7
cdr3_aa: CASRGERTYEQYF
cdr3_nt: TGTGCCTCGCGGGGGGAGAGAACCTACGAGCAGTACTTC

clone_size: -
d_call: TRBD1
v_call: TRBV30
j_call: TRBJ2-7
cdr3_aa: CAWTLTGGDSYEQYF
cdr3_nt: TGTGCCTGGACTTTGACAGGGGGGGACTCCTACGAGCAGTACTTC

clone_size: -
d_call: -
v_call: TRBV18
j_call: TRBJ2-1
cdr3_aa: CASSPTGSSYNEQFF
cdr3_nt: TGTGCCAGCTCACCAACAGGGAGTTCCTACAATGAGCAGTTCTTC

clone_size: -
d_call: TRBD2
v_call: TRBV5-1
j_call: TRBJ2-1
cdr3_aa: CASSLVGLASGNEQFF
cdr3_nt: TGCGCCAGCAGCTTGGTGGGACTAGCATCTGGCAATGAGCAGTTCTTC

clone_size: -
d_call: TRBD1
v_call: TRBV24-1
j_call: TRBJ2-5
cdr3_aa: CATSDLKDREETQYF
cdr3_nt: TGTGCCACCAGTGACCTAAAGGACAGGGAAGAGACCCAGTACTTC

clone_size: -
d_call: -
v_call: TRBV28
j_call: TRBJ2-7
cdr3_aa: CASSPGGHSYEQYF
cdr3_nt: TGTGCCAGCAGTCCGGGGGGCCATTCCTACGAGCAGTACTTC

clone_size: few
d_call: TRBD1
v_call: TRBV29-1
j_call: TRBJ1-2
cdr3_aa: CSAAGTGAGDYGYTF
cdr3_nt: TGCAGCGCGGCCGGGACAGGGGCGGGGGACTATGGCTACACCTTC

clone_size: -
d_call: TRBD1
v_call: TRBV6-5
j_call: TRBJ1-2
cdr3_aa: CASSYGGGADTF
cdr3_nt: TGTGCCAGCAGTTACGGAGGGGGCGCTGACACCTTC